This T cell receptor (beta chain) appears in the sequencing data of a study of blood T cell repertoires in COVID-19. The CDR3 runs to 13 residues. Trimming removed 6 bases from V and 5 bases from J, with 14 bases in between. Germline CDR1 reads SNHLY; CDR2 reads FYNNEI. Method: immunoSEQ multiplex PCR; TCRdb's copy keeps in-frame clones and lacks some. The sample has about 190,000 clones; approximately 86% are singletons. All enrollees were roughly 18 to 95 years old and from about 24 US areas. The sequence came from an older woman with acute COVID-19. This rearrangement joins TRBV2 to TRBJ2-7, with D possibly being TRBD1 (6 bases). The sample taken for sequencing was PBMCs or T cells enriched from blood (not recorded which). CDR3 coding DNA: TGTGCCAGCAGAGCCCGACAGGACCACGAGCAGTACTTC. It codes for CASRARQDHEQYF.